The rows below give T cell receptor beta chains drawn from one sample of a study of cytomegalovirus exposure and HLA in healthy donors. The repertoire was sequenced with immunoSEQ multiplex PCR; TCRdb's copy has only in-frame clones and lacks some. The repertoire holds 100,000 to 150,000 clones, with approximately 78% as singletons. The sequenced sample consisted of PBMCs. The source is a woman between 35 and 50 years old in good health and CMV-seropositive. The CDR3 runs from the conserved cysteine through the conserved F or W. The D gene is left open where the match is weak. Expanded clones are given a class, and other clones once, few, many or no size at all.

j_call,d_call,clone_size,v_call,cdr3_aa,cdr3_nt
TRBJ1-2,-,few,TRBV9,CASSVKAGLGYTF,TGTGCCAGCAGCGTAAAAGCAGGGTTGGGCTACACCTTC
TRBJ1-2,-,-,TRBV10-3,CAISEWDKYGYTF,TGTGCCATCAGTGAGTGGGACAAGTATGGCTACACCTTC
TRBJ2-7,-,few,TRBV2,CASSEWGVWYF,TGTGCCAGCAGTGAATGGGGAGTGTGGTACTTC
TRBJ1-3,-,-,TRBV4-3,CASSQGAGNTIYF,TGCGCCAGCAGCCAAGGCGCTGGAAACACCATATATTTT
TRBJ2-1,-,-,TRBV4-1,CASSQVAQEGNEQFF,TGCGCCAGCAGCCAAGTAGCACAAGAAGGCAATGAGCAGTTCTTC
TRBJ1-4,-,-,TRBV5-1,CASSPQGTNEKLFF,TGCGCCAGCAGCCCGCAGGGGACTAATGAAAAACTGTTTTTT
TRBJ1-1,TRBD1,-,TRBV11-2,CASSTTQGLNTEAFF,TGTGCCAGCAGCACCACACAGGGGCTGAACACTGAAGCTTTCTTT
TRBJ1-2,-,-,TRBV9,CASSVETTRDYGYTF,TGTGCCAGCAGCGTAGAGACTACGCGGGACTATGGCTACACCTTC
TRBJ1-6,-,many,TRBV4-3,CASSQGTNGGSPLHF,TGCGCCAGCAGCCAAGGGACAAACGGTGGGTCACCCCTCCACTTT
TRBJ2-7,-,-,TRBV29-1,CSVLTFSYEQYF,TGCAGCGTCCTTACGTTCTCCTACGAGCAGTACTTC
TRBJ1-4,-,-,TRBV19,CASEDGLNEKLFF,TGTGCCAGCGAGGACGGACTTAATGAAAAACTGTTTTTT
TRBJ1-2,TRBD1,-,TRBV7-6,CASSPGTGSDGYTF,TGTGCCAGCAGCCCCGGGACAGGGTCGGATGGCTACACCTTC
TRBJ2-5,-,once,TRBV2,CASSEEIQETQYF,TGTGCCAGCAGTGAGGAGATACAAGAGACCCAGTACTTC
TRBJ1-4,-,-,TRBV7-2,CASSNGGRGEKLFF,TGTGCCAGCAGCAACGGGGGGAGGGGTGAAAAACTGTTTTTT
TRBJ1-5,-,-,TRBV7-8,CASSRGNSNQPQHF,TGTGCCAGCAGCCGGGGGAATAGCAATCAGCCCCAGCATTTT
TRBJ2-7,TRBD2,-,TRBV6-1,CASSEGGAYEQYF,TGTGCCAGCAGTGAGGGGGGGGCCTACGAGCAGTACTTC
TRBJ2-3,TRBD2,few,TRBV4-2,CASSQEGTSGASDTQYF,TGTGCCAGCAGCCAAGAAGGGACTAGCGGGGCATCAGATACGCAGTATTTT
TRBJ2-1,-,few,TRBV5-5,CASSYDNWGAINEQFF,TGTGCCAGCAGCTACGATAATTGGGGCGCAATTAATGAGCAGTTCTTC
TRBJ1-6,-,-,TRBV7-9,CASSLVGARNSPLHF,TGTGCCAGCAGCTTAGTGGGGGCGCGTAATTCACCCCTCCACTTT
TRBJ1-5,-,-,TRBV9,CASSGTQATGHQPQHF,TGTGCCAGCAGCGGGACCCAAGCCACAGGGCATCAGCCCCAGCATTTT
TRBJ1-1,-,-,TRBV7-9,CASTSTDMNTEAFF,TGTGCCAGCACTTCGACAGACATGAACACTGAAGCTTTCTTT
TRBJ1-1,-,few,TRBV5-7,CASSPHGQGWVTEAFF,TGTGCCAGCAGCCCCCATGGGCAGGGATGGGTCACTGAAGCTTTCTTT
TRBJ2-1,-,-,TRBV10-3,CAISSWYNEQFF,TGTGCCATCAGTAGCTGGTACAATGAGCAGTTCTTC
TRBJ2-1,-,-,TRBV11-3,CASSLGGTHNNEQFF,TGTGCCAGCAGCTTAGGTGGGACACATAACAATGAGCAGTTCTTC
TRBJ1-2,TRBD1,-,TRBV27,CASSLRGQDYGYTF,TGTGCCAGCAGTTTAAGGGGGCAGGACTATGGCTACACCTTC
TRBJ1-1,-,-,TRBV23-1,CASSWGQGLDTEAFF,TGCGCCAGCAGCTGGGGCCAAGGGTTGGACACTGAAGCTTTCTTT
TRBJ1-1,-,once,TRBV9,CASSSQLQGYTEAFF,TGTGCCAGCAGCTCGCAGCTCCAGGGGTACACTGAAGCTTTCTTT
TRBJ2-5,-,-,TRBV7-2,CASSLNPGKTQYF,TGTGCCAGCAGCTTAAACCCTGGCAAGACCCAGTACTTC
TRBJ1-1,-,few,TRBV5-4,CASSLTGGDTEAFF,TGTGCCAGCAGCTTGACTGGGGGGGACACTGAAGCTTTCTTT
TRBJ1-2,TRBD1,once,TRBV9,CASSSHVQGAGGYTF,TGTGCCAGCAGCTCTCACGTACAGGGGGCAGGTGGCTACACCTTC
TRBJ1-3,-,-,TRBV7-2,CASSDRTSGNTIYF,TGTGCCAGCAGCGATCGGACATCTGGAAACACCATATATTTT
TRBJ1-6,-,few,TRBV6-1,CASSELGGDNSPLHF,TGTGCCAGCAGTGAATTGGGGGGGGATAATTCACCCCTCCACTTT
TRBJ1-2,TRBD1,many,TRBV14,CASSPERGDRGLGGYTF,TGTGCCAGCAGCCCGGAGAGGGGGGACAGGGGGCTAGGAGGCTACACCTTC
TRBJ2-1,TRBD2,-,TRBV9,CASSTGTSGPLHEQFF,TGTGCCAGCAGCACCGGGACTAGCGGGCCGTTGCATGAGCAGTTCTTC
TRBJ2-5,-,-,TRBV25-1,CASSDSRAGETQYF,TGTGCCAGCAGTGACTCCCGCGCGGGCGAGACCCAGTACTTC
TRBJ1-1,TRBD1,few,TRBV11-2,CASSADRGYLMNTEAFF,TGTGCCAGCAGCGCGGACAGGGGGTACCTCATGAACACTGAAGCTTTCTTT
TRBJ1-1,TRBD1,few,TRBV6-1,CASSGGPQGTLGSWTEAFF,TGTGCCAGCAGTGGGGGGCCACAGGGGACCCTTGGTTCGTGGACTGAAGCTTTCTTT
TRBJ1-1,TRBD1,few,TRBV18,CASLRDSRNTEAFF,TGTGCCAGCTTACGGGACAGCAGGAACACTGAAGCTTTCTTT
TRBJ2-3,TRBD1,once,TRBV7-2,CASRPDRAWSDTQYF,TGTGCCAGCAGACCGGACAGGGCTTGGTCAGATACGCAGTATTTT
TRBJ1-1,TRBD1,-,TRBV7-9,CASSSGTDYTEAFF,TGTGCCAGCAGCTCCGGGACAGACTACACTGAAGCTTTCTTT
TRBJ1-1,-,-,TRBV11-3,CASSLGRGANTEAFF,TGTGCCAGCAGCTTGGGTCGGGGGGCGAACACTGAAGCTTTCTTT
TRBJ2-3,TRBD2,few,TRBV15,CATSRVASGGTDTQYF,TGTGCCACCAGCAGAGTAGCTAGCGGGGGGACAGATACGCAGTATTTT
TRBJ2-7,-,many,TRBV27,CASGQYSYEQYF,TGTGCCAGCGGACAGTACTCCTACGAGCAGTACTTC